The sequence of this TCR beta chain was determined in a study of cytomegalovirus exposure and HLA in healthy donors. Study-level points and caveats: Most observed TCR sequences were rare, whereas some public TCRs were detected in many donors. An analysis that came later showed most CMV-associated TCR beta chains appearing HLA-restricted. In a later analysis, TCR association rates varied by HLA locus: DRB1 most, HLA-C fewest.

The PCR contained 60 Vbeta and 13 Jbeta primers. Produced via immunoSEQ multiplex PCR; TCRdb's table is partial and in-frame only. The sample carries some 100,000 clones, under 80% recorded once. Remarks on this clone: Its antigen is still unknown.

With 4 bases clipped from V and 5 bases from J, the junction kept 7 bases outside the gene matches. This CDR3 contains 15 residues. CDR1 is MGHRA, CDR2 YSYEKL, per germline. The receptor was isolated from a woman younger than 35 in good health and CMV-seropositive. Sequences were obtained from PBMCs. V usage is TRBV4-1 and J usage is TRBJ2-7, with TRBD1 identical over 11 bases. The CDR3 nucleotides read TGCGCCAGCAGCCCCTACGGACAGGGGGCAAACGAGCAGTACTTC. Protein sequence: CASSPYGQGANEQYF.